This passage covers 10 T cell receptor beta chains from one sample sequenced in a study of blood T cell repertoires in COVID-19 (dated by TCRdb to about 2020). The library was built by means of the immunoSEQ multiplex PCR assay. Here the immuneACCESS table is served through TCRdb, limited to in-frame sequences with V and J called. Missing clones are a known gap in these copies; in checked studies unresolved V genes cover under half, and the rest lacks a known reason. Recorded for this sample are 110,000 to 150,000 clones; about 80% of them occurred a single time. The top ten hold 35% to 45% of the sample. The sample comprised peripheral blood. Every receptor here comes from a human donor in a cohort sampled during active COVID-19.

The chain combines TRBV2 with TRBJ2-1; D is uncertain. Germline CDR1 SNHLY, CDR2 FYNNEI. The CDR3 is 14 amino acids. Trimming removed 8 bases at V and 0 bases at J, with 11 bases between. The chain's CDR3 is CASWLESSYNEQFF. The CDR3 nucleotides read TGTGCCAGCTGGCTTGAAAGCTCCTACAATGAGCAGTTCTTC. Based on the CDR3 plus reference TRBV2 and TRBJ2-1, the full variable domain is EPEVTQTPSHQVTQMGQEVILRCVPISNHLYFYWYRQILGQKVEFLVSFYNNEISEKSEIFDDQFSVERPDGSNFTLKIRSTKLEDSAMYFCASWLESSYNEQFFGPGTRLTVL.

This chain connects TRBV27 to TRBJ2-2, with D possibly being TRBD1 (6 bases). The CDR3 consists of 14 residues. The germline gives CDR1 MNHEY, CDR2 SMNVEV (reference sequence). Between the trimmed V and J ends, which lost 6 bases and 8 bases, there was a span of 16 bases. CDR3 loop: CASRTGSTGGELFF. CDR3 DNA: TGTGCCAGCAGAACAGGGTCGACGGGGGGGGAGCTGTTTTTT.

V and J are TRBV5-6 and TRBJ1-5, with D hard to call. Germline V gene data show CDR1 as SGHDT and CDR2 as YYEEEE. Between the trimmed V and J ends, which lost 3 bases and 3 bases, there was a span of 4 bases. CDR3 length: 12 residues. The CDR3 loop reads CASSSNNQPQHF. CDR3 in DNA: TGTGCCAGCAGCTCCAACAATCAGCCCCAGCATTTT.

The rearrangement uses TRBV7-2 and TRBJ2-3; D gene unclear. V gave up 3 bases and J gave up 2 bases, with 9 bases separating them. Germline values: CDR1 SGHTA, CDR2 FQGNSA. The CDR3 spans 14 residues. The CDR3 is CASSFTASTDTQYF. The CDR3 nucleotides read TGTGCCAGCAGCTTTACAGCATCCACAGATACGCAGTATTTT.

This chain joins TRBV5-4 and TRBJ1-2; D unresolved. CDR1 is SGHNT, CDR2 YYREEE, per germline (reference sequence). CDR3 length: 13 residues. V was cut by 2 bases and J by 14 bases, with 19 bases left in between. The CDR3 loop reads CASSFSTVIVWTF. The DNA of the CDR3 is TGTGCCAGCAGCTTTTCAACCGTCATAGTTTGGACCTTC.

V is TRBV11-2 and J is TRBJ2-7; perhaps TRBD2 as D (7 bases). From germline, CDR1 is SGHAT and CDR2 FQNNGV. The CDR3 has 13 amino acids. Trimming stripped 7 bases from V and 0 bases from J, with 10 bases between. Here the CDR3 reads CASTRGASYEQYF. In nucleotides, the CDR3 is TGTGCCAGCACCCGGGGGGCCTCCTACGAGCAGTACTTC.

The rearrangement links TRBV5-1 to TRBJ2-7; the D gene is possibly TRBD2 (7 bases). The germline V gene encodes CDR1 SGHRS and CDR2 YFSETQ. The CDR3 consists of 14 residues. The germline V and J ends were trimmed by 4 bases and 6 bases, with 17 bases remaining between them. CDR3 sequence: CASSPWGGLGEQYF. In DNA, the CDR3 is TGCGCCAGCAGCCCTTGGGGGGGGCTGGGCGAGCAGTACTTC.

This clone was seen repeatedly, ten times or more. V usage is TRBV6-2 or TRBV6-3 and J usage is TRBJ2-3, with 8 bases aligning to TRBD2. This CDR3 is built from 14 residues. The trim removed 4 bases at V and 4 bases at J, leaving 4 bases unmatched. Germline CDR1 MNHEY, CDR2 SVGEGT. The DNA of the CDR3 is TGTGCCAGCAGTTCGGGGGGGGAGGCAGATACGCAGTATTTT. Its translation is CASSSGGEADTQYF.

This clone was observed once. The J gene is TRBJ1-6, the V gene TRBV9; D gene unclear. There are 16 residues in the CDR3. The V end was cut by 2 bases, the J end by 7 bases, with 16 bases between. Germline V gene lookup returns CDR1 SGDLS and CDR2 YYNGEE. CDR3 nucleotides: TGTGCCAGCAGCGTCCGTGGTGGGCGCAACAATTCACCCCTCCACTTT. This encodes CASSVRGGRNNSPLHF.

The gene calls are TRBV5-1 and TRBJ1-1; TRBD1 might be the D (5 bases). Germline CDR1 is SGHRS and CDR2 is YFSETQ. There are 14 residues in the CDR3. The V and J ends lost 4 bases and 0 bases respectively, with 10 bases between them. CDR3 nucleotides: TGCGCCAGCAGCGAAAGACAGATGAACACTGAAGCTTTCTTT. Translation gives CASSERQMNTEAFF.